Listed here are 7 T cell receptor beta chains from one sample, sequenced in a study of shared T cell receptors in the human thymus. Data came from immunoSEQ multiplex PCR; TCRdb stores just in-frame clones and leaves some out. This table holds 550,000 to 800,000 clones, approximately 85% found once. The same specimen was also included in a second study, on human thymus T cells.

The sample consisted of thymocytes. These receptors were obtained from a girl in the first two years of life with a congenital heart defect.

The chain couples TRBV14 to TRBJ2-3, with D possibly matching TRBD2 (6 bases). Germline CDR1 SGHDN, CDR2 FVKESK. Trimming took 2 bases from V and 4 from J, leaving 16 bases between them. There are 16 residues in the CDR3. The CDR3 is CASSQPRGIAPDTQYF. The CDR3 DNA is TGTGCCAGCAGCCAACCCCGGGGGATAGCCCCAGATACGCAGTATTTT.

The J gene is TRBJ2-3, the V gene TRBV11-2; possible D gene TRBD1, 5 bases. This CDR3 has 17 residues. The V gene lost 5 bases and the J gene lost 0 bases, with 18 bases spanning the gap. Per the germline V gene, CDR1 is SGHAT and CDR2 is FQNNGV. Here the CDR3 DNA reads TGTGCCAGCAGCCGACCGGGCAGGGCCGCTAGCACAGATACGCAGTATTTT. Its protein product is CASSRPGRAASTDTQYF. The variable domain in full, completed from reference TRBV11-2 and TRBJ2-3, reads EAGVAQSPRYKIIEKRQSVAFWCNPISGHATLYWYQQILGQGPKLLIQFQNNGVVDDSQLPKDRFSAERLKGVDSTLKIQPAKLEDSAVYLCASSRPGRAASTDTQYFGPGTRLTVL.

The CDR3 here is CASSPGQGSWSYGYTF. The CDR3, as DNA: TGTGCCAGCAGCCCGGGACAGGGGTCCTGGAGCTATGGCTACACCTTC. This chain connects TRBV7-2 to TRBJ1-2; 10 nucleotides agree with TRBD1. J gave up 4 bases and V 5 bases, and 10 bases lay outside the gene matches. The CDR3 covers 16 residues. CDR1 is SGHTA, CDR2 FQGNSA, per germline.

CDR3 region: CASSSTYEQYF. CDR3 coding DNA: TGTGCCAGCAGTTCCACCTACGAGCAGTACTTC. This chain links TRBV27 with TRBJ2-5; D remains unclear. The J call could be wrong; TRBJ2-7 is a better fit for the DNA end. Germline values: CDR1 MNHEY, CDR2 SMNVEV (reference sequence). This CDR3 is built from 11 residues.

The CDR3 region has the DNA TGTGCCAGCAGCAGATCGGTGGACAGGGGGCCGAGCACTGAAGCTTTCTTT. Translated: CASSRSVDRGPSTEAFF. The rearrangement joins TRBV7-8 to TRBJ1-1; TRBD1 matches 11 bases. V lost 5 bases, J lost 4 bases, and 12 bases stayed unmatched. CDR3 length: 17 residues. The germline V gene has CDR1 SGHVS and CDR2 FQNEAQ.

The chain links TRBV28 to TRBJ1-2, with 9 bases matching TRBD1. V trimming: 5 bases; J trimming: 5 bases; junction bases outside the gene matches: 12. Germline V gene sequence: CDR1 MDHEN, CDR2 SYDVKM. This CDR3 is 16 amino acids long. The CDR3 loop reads CASSGQLQGATYGYTF. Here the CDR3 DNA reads TGTGCCAGCAGTGGCCAGTTACAGGGGGCGACTTATGGCTACACCTTC.

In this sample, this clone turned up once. In DNA, the CDR3 is TGTGCCAGCAGGCGGAATAAACCATGTCCCACAGATACGCAGTATTTT. This translates into CASRRNKPCPTDTQYF. The chain combines TRBV2 with TRBJ2-3; D gene unclear. V lost 6 bases and J 2 bases, leaving 18 bases between the germline ends. From germline, CDR1 is SNHLY and CDR2 FYNNEI. The CDR3 sequence is 16 residues long.